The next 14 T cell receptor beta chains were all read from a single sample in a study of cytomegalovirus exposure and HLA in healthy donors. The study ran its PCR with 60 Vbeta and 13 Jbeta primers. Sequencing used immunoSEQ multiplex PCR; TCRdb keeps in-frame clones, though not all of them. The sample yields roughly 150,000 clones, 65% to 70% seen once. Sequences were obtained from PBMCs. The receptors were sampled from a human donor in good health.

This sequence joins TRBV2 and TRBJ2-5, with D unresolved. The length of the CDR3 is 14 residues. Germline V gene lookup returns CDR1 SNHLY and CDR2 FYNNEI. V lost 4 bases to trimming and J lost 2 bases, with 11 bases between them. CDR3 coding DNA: TGTGCCAGCAGTGCATTGAGCTCTCAAGAGACCCAGTACTTC. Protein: CASSALSSQETQYF.

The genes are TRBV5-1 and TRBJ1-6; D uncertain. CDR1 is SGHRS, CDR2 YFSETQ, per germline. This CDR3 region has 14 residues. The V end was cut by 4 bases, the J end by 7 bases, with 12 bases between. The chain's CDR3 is CASSTSGRNSPLHF. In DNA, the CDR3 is TGCGCCAGCAGCACTTCGGGGAGGAATTCACCCCTCCACTTT. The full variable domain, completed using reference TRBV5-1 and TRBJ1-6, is KAGVTQTPRYLIKTRGQQVTLSCSPISGHRSVSWYQQTPGQGLQFLFEYFSETQRNKGNFPGRFSGRQFSNSRSEMNVSTLELGDSALYLCASSTSGRNSPLHFGNGTRLTVT.

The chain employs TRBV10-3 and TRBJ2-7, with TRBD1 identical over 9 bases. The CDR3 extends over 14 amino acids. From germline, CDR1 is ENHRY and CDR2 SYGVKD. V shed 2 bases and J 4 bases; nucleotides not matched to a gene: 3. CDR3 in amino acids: CAISEGTGTYEQYF. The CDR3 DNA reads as TGTGCCATCAGTGAGGGGACAGGGACGTACGAGCAGTACTTC.

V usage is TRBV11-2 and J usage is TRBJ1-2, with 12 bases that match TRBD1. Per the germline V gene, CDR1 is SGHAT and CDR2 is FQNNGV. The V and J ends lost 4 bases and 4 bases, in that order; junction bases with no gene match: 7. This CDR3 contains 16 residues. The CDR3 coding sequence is TGTGCCAGCAGCTACGGGACAGGGGGCCCCCCCTATGGCTACACCTTC. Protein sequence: CASSYGTGGPPYGYTF.

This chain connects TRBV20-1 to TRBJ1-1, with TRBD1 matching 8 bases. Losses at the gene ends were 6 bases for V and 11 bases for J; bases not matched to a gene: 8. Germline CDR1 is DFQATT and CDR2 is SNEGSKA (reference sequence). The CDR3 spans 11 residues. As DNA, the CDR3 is TGCAGTGCCCCGGACAGGGTAGTCGCTTTCTTT. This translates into CSAPDRVVAFF.

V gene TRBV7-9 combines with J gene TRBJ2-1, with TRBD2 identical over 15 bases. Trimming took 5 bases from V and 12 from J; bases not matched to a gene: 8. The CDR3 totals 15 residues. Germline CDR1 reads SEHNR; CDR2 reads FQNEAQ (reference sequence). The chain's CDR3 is CASSKRTSGRVSQFF. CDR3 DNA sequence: TGTGCCAGCAGCAAACGGACTAGCGGGAGGGTTTCGCAGTTCTTC.

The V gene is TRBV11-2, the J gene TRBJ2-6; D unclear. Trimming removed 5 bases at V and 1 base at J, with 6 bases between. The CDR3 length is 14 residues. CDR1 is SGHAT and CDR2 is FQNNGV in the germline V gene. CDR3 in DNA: TGTGCCAGCAGCGCTATATCTGGGGCCAACGTCCTGACTTTC. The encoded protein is CASSAISGANVLTF.

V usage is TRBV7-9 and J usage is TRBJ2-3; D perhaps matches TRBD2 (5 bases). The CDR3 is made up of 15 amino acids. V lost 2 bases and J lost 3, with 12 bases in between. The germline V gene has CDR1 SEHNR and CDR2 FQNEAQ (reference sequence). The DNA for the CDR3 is TGTGCCAGCAGCTTACTGAGCCCGGGGACAGATACGCAGTATTTT. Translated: CASSLLSPGTDTQYF.

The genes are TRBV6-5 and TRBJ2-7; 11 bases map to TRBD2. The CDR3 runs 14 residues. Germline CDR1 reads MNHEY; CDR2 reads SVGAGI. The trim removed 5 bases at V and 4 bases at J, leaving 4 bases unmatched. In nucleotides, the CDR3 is TGTGCCAGCAGTAAACTAGCGGGAGCATACGAGCAGTACTTC. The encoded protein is CASSKLAGAYEQYF.

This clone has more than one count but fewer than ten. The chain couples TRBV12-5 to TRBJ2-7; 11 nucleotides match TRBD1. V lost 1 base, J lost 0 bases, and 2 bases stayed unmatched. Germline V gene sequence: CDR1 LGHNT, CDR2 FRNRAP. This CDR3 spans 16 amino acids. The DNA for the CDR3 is TGTGCTAGTGGTTTGGGCGGGACAGGGGGCTCCTACGAGCAGTACTTC. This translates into CASGLGGTGGSYEQYF. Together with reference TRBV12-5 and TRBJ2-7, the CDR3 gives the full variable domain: DARVTQTPRHKVTEMGQEVTMRCQPILGHNTVFWYRQTMMQGLELLAYFRNRAPLDDSGMPKDRFSAEMPDATLATLKIQPSEPRDSAVYFCASGLGGTGGSYEQYFGPGTRLTVT.

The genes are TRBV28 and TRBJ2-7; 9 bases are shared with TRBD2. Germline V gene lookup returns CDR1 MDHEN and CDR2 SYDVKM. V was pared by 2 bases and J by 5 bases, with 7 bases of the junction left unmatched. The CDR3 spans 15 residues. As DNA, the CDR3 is TGTGCCAGCAGTTTAGTCGTTAGCGGGAGAAACGAGCAGTACTTC. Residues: CASSLVVSGRNEQYF.

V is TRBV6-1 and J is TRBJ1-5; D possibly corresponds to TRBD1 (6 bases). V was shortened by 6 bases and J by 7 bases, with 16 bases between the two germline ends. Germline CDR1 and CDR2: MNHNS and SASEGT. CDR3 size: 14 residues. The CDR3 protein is CASRGQRVRQPQHF. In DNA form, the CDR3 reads TGTGCCAGCAGAGGACAGCGCGTACGGCAGCCCCAGCATTTT.

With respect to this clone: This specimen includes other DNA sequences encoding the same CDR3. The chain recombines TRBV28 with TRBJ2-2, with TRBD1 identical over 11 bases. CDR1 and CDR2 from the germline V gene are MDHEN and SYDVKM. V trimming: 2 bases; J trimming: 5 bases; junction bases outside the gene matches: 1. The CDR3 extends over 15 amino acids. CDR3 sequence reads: CASSLRDRGTGELFF. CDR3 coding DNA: TGTGCCAGCAGTTTAAGGGACAGGGGGACCGGGGAGCTGTTTTTT.

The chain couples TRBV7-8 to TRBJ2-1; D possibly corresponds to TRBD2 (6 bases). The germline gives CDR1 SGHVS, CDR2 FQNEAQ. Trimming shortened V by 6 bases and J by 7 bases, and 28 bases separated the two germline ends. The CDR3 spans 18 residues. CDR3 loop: CASSSTVADGTLGNEQFF. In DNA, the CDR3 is TGTGCCAGCAGTTCTACAGTAGCGGACGGGACGCTGGGGAATGAGCAGTTCTTC.